This T cell receptor (beta chain) is drawn from a study of blood T cells in healthy people across ages. Findings and caveats of the study: The CMV status of each donor remained undetermined, and this could have confounded shifts in expanded clonotypes. It was the long-lived donors that had more naive CD4+ cells and higher diversity than aged donors. Estimates drawn from one million T cells were deemed to understate diversity.

Comment on this clonotype: Its antigen is undetermined.

A second PCR of roughly 7 to 11 cycles used a sample-barcoded 5' primer and a J-beta primer mix. Using its own MiXCR run on the 5' RACE reads, TCRdb lists one record per CDR3 protein. The sample consists of about 1.8 million distinct CDR3 sequences, around 48% of them appearing once. With 9 bases clipped from V and 2 bases from J, the junction kept 10 bases outside the gene matches. The CDR3 consists of 15 residues. Germline CDR1 is MNHNY and CDR2 is SVGAGI (reference sequence). This sequence joins TRBV6-6 and TRBJ2-3, with 8 bases lining up with TRBD2. Sequenced sample: blood. The origin of this receptor is a woman in her thirties or forties in good health. CDR3 sequence (DNA): TGTGCCAGTCAAAAGGCGGGGGGATACACAGATACGCAGTATTTT. Protein: CASQKAGGYTDTQYF.